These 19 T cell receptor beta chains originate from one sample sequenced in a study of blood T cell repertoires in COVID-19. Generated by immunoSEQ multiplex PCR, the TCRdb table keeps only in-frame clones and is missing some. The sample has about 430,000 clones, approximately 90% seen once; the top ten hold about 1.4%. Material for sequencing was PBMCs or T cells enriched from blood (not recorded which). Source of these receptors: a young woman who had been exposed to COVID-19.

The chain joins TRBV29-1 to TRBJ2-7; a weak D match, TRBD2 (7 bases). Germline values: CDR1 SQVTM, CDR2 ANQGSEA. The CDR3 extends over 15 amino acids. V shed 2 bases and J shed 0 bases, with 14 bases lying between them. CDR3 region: CSVELGGPNSYEQYF. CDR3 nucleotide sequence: TGCAGCGTTGAATTGGGGGGGCCTAACTCCTACGAGCAGTACTTC.

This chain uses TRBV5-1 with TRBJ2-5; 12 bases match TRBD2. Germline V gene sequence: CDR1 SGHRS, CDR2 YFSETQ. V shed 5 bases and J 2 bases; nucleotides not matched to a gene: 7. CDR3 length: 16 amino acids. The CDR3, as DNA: TGCGCCAGCAGTAAAGCCGGGACTAGCGGGCAAGAGACCCAGTACTTC. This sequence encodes CASSKAGTSGQETQYF.

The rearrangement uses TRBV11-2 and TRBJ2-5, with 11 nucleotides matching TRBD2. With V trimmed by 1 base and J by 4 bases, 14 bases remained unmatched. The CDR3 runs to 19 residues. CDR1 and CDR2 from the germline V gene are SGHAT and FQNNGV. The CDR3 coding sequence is TGTGCCAGCAGCTTAGCCACCCTACCCACTAGCGGGAGTACAGAGACCCAGTACTTC. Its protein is CASSLATLPTSGSTETQYF.

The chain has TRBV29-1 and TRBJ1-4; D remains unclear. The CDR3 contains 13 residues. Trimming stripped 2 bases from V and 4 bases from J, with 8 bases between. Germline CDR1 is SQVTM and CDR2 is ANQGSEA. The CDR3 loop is CSVEYGLNEKLFF. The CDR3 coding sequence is TGCAGCGTTGAATATGGCCTTAATGAAAAACTGTTTTTT. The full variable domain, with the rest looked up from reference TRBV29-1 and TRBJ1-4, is SAVISQKPSRDICQRGTSLTIQCQVDSQVTMMFWYRQQPGQSLTLIATANQGSEATYESGFVIDKFPISRPNLTFSTLTVSNMSPEDSSIYLCSVEYGLNEKLFFGSGTQLSVL.

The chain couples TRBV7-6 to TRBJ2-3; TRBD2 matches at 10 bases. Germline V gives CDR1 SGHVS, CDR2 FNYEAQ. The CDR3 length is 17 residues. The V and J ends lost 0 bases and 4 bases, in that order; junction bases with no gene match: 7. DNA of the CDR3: TGTGCCAGCAGCTTAGCCGTGCTAGCGGGAGTCTCAGATACGCAGTATTTT. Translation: CASSLAVLAGVSDTQYF.

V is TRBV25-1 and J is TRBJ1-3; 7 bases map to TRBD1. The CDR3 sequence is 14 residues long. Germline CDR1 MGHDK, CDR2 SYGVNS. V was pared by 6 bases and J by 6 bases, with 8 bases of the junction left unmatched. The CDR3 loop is CASRSGGQINTIYF. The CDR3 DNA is TGTGCCAGCAGGTCAGGGGGACAAATAAACACCATATATTTT.

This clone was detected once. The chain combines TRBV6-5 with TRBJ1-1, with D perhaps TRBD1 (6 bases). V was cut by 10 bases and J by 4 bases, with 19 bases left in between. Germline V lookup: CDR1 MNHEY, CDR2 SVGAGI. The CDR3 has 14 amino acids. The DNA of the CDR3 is TGTGCCACTTACCAGGGGAATATGGGCACTGAAGCTTTCTTT. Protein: CATYQGNMGTEAFF.

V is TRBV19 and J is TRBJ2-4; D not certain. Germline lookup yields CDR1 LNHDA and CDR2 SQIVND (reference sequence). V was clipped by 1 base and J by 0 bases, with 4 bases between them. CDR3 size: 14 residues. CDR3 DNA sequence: TGTGCCAGTAGTATAGGAGTAGCCAAAAACATTCAGTACTTC. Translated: CASSIGVAKNIQYF.

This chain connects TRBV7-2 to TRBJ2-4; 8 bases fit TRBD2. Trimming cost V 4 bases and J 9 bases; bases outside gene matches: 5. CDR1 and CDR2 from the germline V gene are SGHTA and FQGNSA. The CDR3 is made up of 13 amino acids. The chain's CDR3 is CASSSSGSTIQYF. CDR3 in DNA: TGTGCCAGCAGCTCGAGCGGGAGTACCATTCAGTACTTC.

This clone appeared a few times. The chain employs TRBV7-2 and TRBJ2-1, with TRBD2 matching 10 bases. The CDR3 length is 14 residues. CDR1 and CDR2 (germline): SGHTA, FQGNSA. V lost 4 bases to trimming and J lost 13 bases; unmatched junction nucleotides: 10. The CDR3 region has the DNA TGTGCCAGCAGCTCCCGACTAGCGGGTTTTTCACAGTTCTTC. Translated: CASSSRLAGFSQFF.

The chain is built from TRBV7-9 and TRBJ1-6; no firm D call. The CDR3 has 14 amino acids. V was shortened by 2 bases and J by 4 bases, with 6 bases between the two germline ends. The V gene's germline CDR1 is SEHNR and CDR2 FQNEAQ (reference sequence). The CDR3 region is CASSLSVYNSPLHF. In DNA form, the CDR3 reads TGTGCCAGCAGCTTATCCGTTTATAATTCACCCCTCCACTTT.

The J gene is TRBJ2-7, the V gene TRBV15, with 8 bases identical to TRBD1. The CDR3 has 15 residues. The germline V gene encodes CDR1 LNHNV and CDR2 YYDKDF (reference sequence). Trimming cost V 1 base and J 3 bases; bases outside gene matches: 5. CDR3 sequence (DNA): TGTGCCACCAGCAGAGCCTCCGGACAGGGCTACGAGCAGTACTTC. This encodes CATSRASGQGYEQYF. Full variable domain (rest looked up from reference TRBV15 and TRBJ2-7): DAMVIQNPRYQVTQFGKPVTLSCSQTLNHNVMYWYQQKSSQAPKLLFHYYDKDFNNEADTPDNFQSRRPNTSFCFLDIRSPGLGDTAMYLCATSRASGQGYEQYFGPGTRLTVT.

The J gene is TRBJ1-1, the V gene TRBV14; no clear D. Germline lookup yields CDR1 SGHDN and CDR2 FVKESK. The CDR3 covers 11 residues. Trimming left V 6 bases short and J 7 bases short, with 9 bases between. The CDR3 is CASSHVHEAFF. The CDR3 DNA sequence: TGTGCCAGCAGTCACGTACATGAAGCTTTCTTT.

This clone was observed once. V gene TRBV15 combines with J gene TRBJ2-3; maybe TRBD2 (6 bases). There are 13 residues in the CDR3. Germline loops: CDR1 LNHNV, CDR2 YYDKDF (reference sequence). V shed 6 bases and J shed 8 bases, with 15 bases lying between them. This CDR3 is CATRTRGNFTQYF. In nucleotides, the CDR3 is TGTGCCACCAGGACTAGAGGCAACTTTACGCAGTATTTT.

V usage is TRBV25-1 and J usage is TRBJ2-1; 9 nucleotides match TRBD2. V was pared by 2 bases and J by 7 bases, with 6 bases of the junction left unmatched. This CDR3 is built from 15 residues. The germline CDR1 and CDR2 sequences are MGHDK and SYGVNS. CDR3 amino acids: CASSESLAGKNEQFF. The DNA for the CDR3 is TGTGCCAGCAGTGAAAGTCTAGCGGGGAAGAATGAGCAGTTCTTC. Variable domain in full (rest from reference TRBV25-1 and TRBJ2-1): EADIYQTPRYLVIGTGKKITLECSQTMGHDKMYWYQQDPGMELHLIHYSYGVNSTEKGDLSSESTVSRIRTEHFPLTLESARPSHTSQYLCASSESLAGKNEQFFGPGTRLTVL.

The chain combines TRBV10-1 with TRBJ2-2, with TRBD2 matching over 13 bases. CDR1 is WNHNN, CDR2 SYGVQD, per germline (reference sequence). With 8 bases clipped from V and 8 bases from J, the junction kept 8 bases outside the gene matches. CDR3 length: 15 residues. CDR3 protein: CASGPGLAGMGELFF. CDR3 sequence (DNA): TGCGCCAGCGGACCGGGACTAGCGGGAATGGGGGAGCTGTTTTTT.

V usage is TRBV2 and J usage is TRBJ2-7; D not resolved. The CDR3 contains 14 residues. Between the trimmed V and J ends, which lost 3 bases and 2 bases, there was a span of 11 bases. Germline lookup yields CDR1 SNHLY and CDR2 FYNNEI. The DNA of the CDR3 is TGTGCCAGCAGTGAGTCTCGTTATCCCTACGAGCAGTACTTC. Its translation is CASSESRYPYEQYF. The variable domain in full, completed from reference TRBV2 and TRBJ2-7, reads EPEVTQTPSHQVTQMGQEVILRCVPISNHLYFYWYRQILGQKVEFLVSFYNNEISEKSEIFDDQFSVERPDGSNFTLKIRSTKLEDSAMYFCASSESRYPYEQYFGPGTRLTVT.

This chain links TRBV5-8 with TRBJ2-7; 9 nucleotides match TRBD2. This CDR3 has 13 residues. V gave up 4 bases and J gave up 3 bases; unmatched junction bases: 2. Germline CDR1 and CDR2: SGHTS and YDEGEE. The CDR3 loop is CASSVTSGYEQYF. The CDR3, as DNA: TGTGCCAGCAGCGTGACTAGCGGCTACGAGCAGTACTTC.

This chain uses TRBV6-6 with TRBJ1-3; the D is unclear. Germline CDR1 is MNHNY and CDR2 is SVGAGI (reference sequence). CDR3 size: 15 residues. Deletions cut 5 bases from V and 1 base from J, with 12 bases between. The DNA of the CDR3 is TGTGCCAGCAGTGTGGGTAGGAGATCTGGAAACACCATATATTTT. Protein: CASSVGRRSGNTIYF.